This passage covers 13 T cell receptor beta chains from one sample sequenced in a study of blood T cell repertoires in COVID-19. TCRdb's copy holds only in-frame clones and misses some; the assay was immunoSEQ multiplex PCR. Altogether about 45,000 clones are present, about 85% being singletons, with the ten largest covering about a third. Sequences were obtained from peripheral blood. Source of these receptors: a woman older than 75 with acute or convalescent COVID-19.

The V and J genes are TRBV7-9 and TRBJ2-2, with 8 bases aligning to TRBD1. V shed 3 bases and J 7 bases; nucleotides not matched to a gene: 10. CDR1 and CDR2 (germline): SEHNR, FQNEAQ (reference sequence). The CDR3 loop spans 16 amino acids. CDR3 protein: CASSFDIGQGGGELFF. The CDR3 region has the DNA TGTGCCAGCAGCTTCGATATAGGACAGGGCGGCGGGGAGCTGTTTTTT.

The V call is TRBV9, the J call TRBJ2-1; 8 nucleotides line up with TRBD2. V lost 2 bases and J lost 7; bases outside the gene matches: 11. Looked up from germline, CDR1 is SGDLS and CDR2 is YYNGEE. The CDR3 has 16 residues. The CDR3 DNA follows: TGTGCCAGCAGCGTGGGTCCGGGACTAGAGGGTAATGAGCAGTTCTTC. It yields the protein CASSVGPGLEGNEQFF.

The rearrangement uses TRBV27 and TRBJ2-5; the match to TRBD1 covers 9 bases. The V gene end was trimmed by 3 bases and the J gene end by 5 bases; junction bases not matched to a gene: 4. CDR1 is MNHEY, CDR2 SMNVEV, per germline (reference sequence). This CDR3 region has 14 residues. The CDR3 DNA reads TGTGCCAGCAGTTTTGACAGGGGGTCTGAGACCCAGTACTTC. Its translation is CASSFDRGSETQYF.

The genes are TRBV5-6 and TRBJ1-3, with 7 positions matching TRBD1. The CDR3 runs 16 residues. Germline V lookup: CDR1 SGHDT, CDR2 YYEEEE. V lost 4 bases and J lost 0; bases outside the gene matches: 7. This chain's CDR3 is CASSTTGLGSGNTIYF. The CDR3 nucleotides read TGTGCCAGCAGCACGACAGGGCTAGGCTCTGGAAACACCATATATTTT.

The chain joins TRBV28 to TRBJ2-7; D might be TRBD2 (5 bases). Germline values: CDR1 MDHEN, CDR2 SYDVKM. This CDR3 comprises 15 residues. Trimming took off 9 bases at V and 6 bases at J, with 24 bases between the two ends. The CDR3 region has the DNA TGTGCCAGTAAACCTGCCGGGGAACCCCTTTCCGAGCAGTACTTC. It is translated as CASKPAGEPLSEQYF.

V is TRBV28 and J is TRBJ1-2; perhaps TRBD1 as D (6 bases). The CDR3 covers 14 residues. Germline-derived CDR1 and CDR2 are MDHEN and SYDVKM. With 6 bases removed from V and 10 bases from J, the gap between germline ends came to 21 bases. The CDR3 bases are TGTGCCAGCAGGACACCGGGGGGGGCTGATGTCTACACCTTC. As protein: CASRTPGGADVYTF.

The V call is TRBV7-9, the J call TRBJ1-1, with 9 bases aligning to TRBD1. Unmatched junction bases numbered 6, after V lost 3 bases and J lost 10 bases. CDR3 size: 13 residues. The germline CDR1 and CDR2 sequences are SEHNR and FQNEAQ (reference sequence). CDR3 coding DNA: TGTGCCAGCAGCTTCAAGACAGGGGGGACAGCTTTCTTT. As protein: CASSFKTGGTAFF.

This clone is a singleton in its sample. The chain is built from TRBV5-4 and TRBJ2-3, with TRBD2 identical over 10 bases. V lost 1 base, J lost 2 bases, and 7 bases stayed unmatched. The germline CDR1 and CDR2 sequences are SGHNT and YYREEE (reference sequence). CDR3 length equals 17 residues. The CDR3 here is CASSLSGRGLNTDTQYF. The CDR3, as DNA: TGTGCCAGCAGCTTGAGCGGGAGGGGTCTAAACACAGATACGCAGTATTTT.

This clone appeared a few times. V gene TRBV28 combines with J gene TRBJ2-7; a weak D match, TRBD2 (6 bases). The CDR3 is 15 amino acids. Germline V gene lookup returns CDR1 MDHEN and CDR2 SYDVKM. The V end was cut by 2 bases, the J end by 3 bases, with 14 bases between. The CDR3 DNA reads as TGTGCCAGCAGTTTAGCGGGACCCTCCCTCTACGAGCAGTACTTC. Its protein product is CASSLAGPSLYEQYF. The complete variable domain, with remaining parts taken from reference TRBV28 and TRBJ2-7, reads DVKVTQSSRYLVKRTGEKVFLECVQDMDHENMFWYRQDPGLGLRLIYFSYDVKMKEKGDIPEGYSVSREKKERFSLILESASTNQTSMYLCASSLAGPSLYEQYFGPGTRLTVT.

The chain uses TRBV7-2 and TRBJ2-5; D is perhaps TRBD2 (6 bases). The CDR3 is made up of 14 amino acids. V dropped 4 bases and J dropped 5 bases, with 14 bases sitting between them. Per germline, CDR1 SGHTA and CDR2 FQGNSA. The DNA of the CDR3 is TGTGCCAGCAGCTCCCAGACTAGGGGTGAGACCCAGTACTTC. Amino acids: CASSSQTRGETQYF.

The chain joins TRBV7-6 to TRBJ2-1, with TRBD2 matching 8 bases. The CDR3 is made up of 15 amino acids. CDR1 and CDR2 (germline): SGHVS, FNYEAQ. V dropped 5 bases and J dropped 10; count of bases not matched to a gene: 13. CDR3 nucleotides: TGTGCCAGCAGCCCCCGAACTAACCGGGGGGGAGAGCAGTTCTTC. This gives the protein CASSPRTNRGGEQFF.

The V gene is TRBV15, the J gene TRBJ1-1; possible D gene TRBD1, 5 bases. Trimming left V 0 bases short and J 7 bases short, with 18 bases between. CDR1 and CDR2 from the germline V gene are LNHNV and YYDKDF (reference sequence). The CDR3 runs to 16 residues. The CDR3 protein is CATSRDRSPPDNEAFF. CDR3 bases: TGTGCCACCAGCAGAGATCGTAGCCCGCCGGACAATGAAGCTTTCTTT. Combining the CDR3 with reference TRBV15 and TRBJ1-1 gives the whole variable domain DAMVIQNPRYQVTQFGKPVTLSCSQTLNHNVMYWYQQKSSQAPKLLFHYYDKDFNNEADTPDNFQSRRPNTSFCFLDIRSPGLGDTAMYLCATSRDRSPPDNEAFFGQGTRLTVV.

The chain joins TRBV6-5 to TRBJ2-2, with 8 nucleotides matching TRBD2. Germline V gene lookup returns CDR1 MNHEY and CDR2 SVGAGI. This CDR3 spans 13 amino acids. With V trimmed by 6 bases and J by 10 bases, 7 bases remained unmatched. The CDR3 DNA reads TGTGCCAGCAGGGCGGGACTAGTGGAGGAGCTGTTTTTT. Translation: CASRAGLVEELFF.